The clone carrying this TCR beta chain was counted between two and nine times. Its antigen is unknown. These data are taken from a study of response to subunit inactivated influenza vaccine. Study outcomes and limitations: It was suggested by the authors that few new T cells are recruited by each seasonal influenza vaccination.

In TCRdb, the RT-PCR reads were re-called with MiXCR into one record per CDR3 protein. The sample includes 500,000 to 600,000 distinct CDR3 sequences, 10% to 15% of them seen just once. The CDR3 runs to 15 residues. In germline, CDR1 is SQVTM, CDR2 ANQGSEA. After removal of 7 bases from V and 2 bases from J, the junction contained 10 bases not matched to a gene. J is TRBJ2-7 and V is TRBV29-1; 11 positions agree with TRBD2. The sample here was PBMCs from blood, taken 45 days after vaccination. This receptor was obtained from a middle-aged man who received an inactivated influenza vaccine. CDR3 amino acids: CSASRLAGHTYEQYF. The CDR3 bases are TGCAGCGCCTCACGACTAGCGGGACATACCTACGAGCAGTACTTC.